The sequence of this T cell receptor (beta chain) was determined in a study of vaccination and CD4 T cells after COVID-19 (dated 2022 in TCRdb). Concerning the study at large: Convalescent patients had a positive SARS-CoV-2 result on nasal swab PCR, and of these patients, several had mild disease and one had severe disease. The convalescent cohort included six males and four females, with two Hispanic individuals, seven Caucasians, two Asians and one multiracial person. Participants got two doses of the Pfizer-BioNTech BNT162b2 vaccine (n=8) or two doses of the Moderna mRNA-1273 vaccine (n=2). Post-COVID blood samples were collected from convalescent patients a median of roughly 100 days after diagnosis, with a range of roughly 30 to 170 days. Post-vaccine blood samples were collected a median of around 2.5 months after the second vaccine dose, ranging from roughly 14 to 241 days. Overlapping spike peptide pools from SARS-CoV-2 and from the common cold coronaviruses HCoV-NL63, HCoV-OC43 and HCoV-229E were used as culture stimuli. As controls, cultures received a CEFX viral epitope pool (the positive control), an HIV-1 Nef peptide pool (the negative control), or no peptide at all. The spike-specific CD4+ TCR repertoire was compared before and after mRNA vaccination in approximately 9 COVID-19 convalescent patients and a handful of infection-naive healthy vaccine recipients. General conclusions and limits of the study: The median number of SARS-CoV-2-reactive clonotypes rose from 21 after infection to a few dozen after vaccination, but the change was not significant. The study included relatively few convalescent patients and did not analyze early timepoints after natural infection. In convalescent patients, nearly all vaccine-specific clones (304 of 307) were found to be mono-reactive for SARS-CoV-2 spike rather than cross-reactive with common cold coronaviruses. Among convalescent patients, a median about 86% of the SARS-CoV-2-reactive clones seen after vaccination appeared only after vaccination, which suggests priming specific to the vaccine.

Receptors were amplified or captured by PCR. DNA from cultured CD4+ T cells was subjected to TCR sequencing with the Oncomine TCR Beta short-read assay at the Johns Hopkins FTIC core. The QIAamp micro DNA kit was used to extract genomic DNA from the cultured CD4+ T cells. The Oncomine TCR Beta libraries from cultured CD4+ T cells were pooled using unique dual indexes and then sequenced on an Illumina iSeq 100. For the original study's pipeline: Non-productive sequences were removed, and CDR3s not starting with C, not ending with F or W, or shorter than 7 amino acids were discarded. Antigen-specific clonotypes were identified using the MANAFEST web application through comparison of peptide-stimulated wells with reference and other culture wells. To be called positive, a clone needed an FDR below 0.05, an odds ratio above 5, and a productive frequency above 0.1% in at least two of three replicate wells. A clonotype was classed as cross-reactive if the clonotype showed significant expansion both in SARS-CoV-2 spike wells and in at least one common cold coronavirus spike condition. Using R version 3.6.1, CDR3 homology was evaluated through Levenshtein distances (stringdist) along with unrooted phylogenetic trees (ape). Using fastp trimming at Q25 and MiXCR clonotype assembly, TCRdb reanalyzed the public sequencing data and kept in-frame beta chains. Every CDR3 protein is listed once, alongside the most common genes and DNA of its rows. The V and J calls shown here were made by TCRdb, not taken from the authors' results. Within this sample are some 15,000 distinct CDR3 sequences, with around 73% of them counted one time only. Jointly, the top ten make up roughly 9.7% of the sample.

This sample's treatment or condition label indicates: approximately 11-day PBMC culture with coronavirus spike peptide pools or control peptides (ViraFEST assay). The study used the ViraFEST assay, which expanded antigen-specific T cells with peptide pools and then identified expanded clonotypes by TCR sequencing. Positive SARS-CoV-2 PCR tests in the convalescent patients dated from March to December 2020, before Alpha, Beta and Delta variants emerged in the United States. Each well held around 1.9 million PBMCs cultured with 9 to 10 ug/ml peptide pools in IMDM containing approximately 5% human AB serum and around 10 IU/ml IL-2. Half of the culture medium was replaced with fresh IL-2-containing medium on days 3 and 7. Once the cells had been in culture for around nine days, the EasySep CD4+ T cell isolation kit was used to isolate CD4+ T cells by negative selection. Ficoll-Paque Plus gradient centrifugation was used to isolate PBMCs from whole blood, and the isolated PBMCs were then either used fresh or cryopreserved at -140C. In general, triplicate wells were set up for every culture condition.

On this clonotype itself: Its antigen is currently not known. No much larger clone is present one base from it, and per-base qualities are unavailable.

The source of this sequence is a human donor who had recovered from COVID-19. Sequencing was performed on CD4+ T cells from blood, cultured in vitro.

The DNA sequence follows: TGTGCCAGTAGTCTCACAACCGGGACAGCAACAACGTATGGCTACACCTTC. Translation gives CASSLTTGTATTYGYTF. The chain links TRBV19 with TRBJ1-2, with 7 central nucleotides matching TRBD1. The germline V gene (reference sequence) yields LNHDA for CDR1 and SQIVND for CDR2. Unmatched junction bases come to 17, with V trimmed by 5 bases and J by 5 bases. The CDR3 starts with the cysteine, ends with the phenylalanine, and has 17 residues. The retained sequence is limited to the CDR3, 51 bases, with the frame set at the first base.